This TCR beta chain appears in the sequencing data of a study of identical twins. The table lists this clonotype with a few counts. The donors were all healthy and Caucasian. TCRdb called the 5' RACE reads again in MiXCR, with one record for every CDR3 protein. The data contain approximately 490,000 distinct CDR3 sequences, about a fifth of them singletons. The ends lost 6 bases at V and 4 bases at J; junction bases unmatched: 5. The CDR3 totals 14 residues. The V gene's germline CDR1 is ENHRY and CDR2 SYGVKD. The data also belong to a second study, concerning yellow fever vaccine responses in identical twins.

The rearrangement joins TRBV10-3 to TRBJ1-4, with TRBD1 matching 7 bases. The source is a woman under 30 in good health. Input material: CD4+ T cells sorted from blood. The CDR3 spells CAISPGQLNEKLFF. Written as DNA, the CDR3 is TGTGCCATCAGCCCGGGACAGCTTAATGAAAAACTGTTTTTT.